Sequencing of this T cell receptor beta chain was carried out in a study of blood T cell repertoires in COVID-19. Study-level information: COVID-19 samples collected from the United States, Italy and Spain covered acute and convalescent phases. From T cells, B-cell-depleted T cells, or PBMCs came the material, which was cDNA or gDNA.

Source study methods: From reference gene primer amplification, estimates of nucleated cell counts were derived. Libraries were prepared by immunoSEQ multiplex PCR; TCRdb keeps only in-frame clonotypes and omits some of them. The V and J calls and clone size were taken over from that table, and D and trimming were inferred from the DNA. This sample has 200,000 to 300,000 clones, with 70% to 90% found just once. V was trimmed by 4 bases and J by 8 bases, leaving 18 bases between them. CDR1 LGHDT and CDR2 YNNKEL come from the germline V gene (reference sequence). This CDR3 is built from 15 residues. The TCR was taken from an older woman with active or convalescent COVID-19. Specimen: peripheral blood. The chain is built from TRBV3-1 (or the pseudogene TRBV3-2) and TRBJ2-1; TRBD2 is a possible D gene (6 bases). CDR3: CASSPSGRSSDEQFF. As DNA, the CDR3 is TGTGCCAGCAGCCCCTCAGGGAGGAGTTCGGATGAGCAGTTCTTC.